This T cell receptor beta chain was retrieved from a study of shared clonotypes between healthy human individuals. Germline-derived CDR1 and CDR2 are MNHEY and SMNVEV (reference sequence). The CDR3 runs to 14 residues. V gave up 6 bases and J gave up 7 bases, with 19 bases separating them. The method was immunoSEQ multiplex PCR; TCRdb's version includes in-frame clones alone and lacks a portion of them. The top ten clones hold about 1.1% of a sample with some 2.1 million clones, about 95% of them seen once. The naive CD8 fraction comprised CD45RO-negative cells positively selected for CCR7 and excluded terminally differentiated effector memory CD45RA+ cells.

V usage is TRBV27 and J usage is TRBJ2-7; D may match TRBD1 or TRBD2 (5 bases each). Sequencing was done on a sample of naive CD8+ T cells sorted from blood. The receptor was derived from a man aged 18 to 29 in good health. CDR3 in DNA: TGTGCCAGCAGCCAAAGGGACGGATTGTCTGAGCAGTACTTC. Translation gives CASSQRDGLSEQYF.